This entry lists 5 T cell receptor beta chains sequenced from one sample in a study of blood T cell repertoires in COVID-19. TCRdb's table, derived via immunoSEQ multiplex PCR, lists solely in-frame clones and lacks some. The top ten clones hold 5.5% to 6% of a sample with approximately 50,000 clones, around 80% of them seen once. The specimen sequenced was PBMCs or T cells enriched from blood (not recorded which). The receptors shown here come from a woman aged 45 to 65 with acute COVID-19.

In its sample, this clone was seen once. J is TRBJ1-5 and V is TRBV28, with D perhaps matching TRBD1 (6 bases). The length of the CDR3 is 14 residues. Germline CDR1 reads MDHEN; CDR2 reads SYDVKM. Trimming removed 5 bases from V and 5 bases from J, with 13 bases in between. Here the CDR3 reads CASSLAQGHQPQHF. In DNA form, the CDR3 reads TGTGCCAGCAGTCTTGCACAGGGCCATCAGCCCCAGCATTTT.

The chain links TRBV5-1 to TRBJ2-5, with D perhaps TRBD1 (5 bases). This CDR3 is built from 11 residues. Between the trimmed V and J ends, which lost 5 bases and 7 bases, there was a span of 9 bases. The germline V gene has CDR1 SGHRS and CDR2 YFSETQ. The CDR3 loop reads CASRGEGTQYF. The CDR3 nucleotides read TGCGCCAGCAGAGGGGAAGGGACCCAGTACTTC.

The chain is built from TRBV6-1 and TRBJ1-2, with D perhaps matching TRBD1 (5 bases). Trimming cost V 1 base and J 4 bases, with 10 bases left between them. Germline V gene lookup returns CDR1 MNHNS and CDR2 SASEGT. CDR3 length equals 14 residues. CDR3 bases: TGTGCCAGCAGTGAAGGAGGCAGGGTCTATGGCTACACCTTC. Translating it yields CASSEGGRVYGYTF.

The V gene is TRBV5-6, the J gene TRBJ2-7, with 10 bases matching TRBD1. The V segment lost 0 bases and the J segment 2 bases; nucleotides outside the gene matches: 2. The germline V gene has CDR1 SGHDT and CDR2 YYEEEE. The CDR3 has 15 residues. The CDR3 nucleotides read TGTGCCAGCAGCTTGGCCGGACAGGGGGCCTACGAGCAGTACTTC. Translated, it gives CASSLAGQGAYEQYF. The full variable domain, in which reference TRBV5-6 and TRBJ2-7 provide the parts outside the CDR3, is DAGVTQSPTHLIKTRGQQVTLRCSPKSGHDTVSWYQQALGQGPQFIFQYYEEEERQRGNFPDRFSGHQFPNYSSELNVNALLLGDSALYLCASSLAGQGAYEQYFGPGTRLTVT.

CDR3 coding DNA: TGTGCCAGCAGTGACGGGACTTTCACCGGGGAGCTGTTTTTT. This translates into CASSDGTFTGELFF. The rearrangement links TRBV6-4 to TRBJ2-2, with a tentative D call TRBD2 (6 bases). CDR1 MRHNA and CDR2 SNTAGT come from the germline V gene. V was clipped by 2 bases and J by 4 bases, with 8 bases between them. This CDR3 spans 14 amino acids.